This T cell receptor beta chain was identified during a study of T cell responses to AZD1222 COVID-19 vaccine. Study observations and caveats: Donors in the cohort were predominantly white British and more often female, and clonal diversity was possibly underestimated. Regions 160-218 and 743-854 dominated among vaccine-associated CD4 TCRs spanning spike.

Clones were read by immunoSEQ multiplex PCR, and TCRdb kept only the in-frame ones, dropping some. Among tens of thousands of clones, approximately 90% were seen once, and the ten largest hold roughly a fifth. Remarks on this clone: Antigen specificity is unknown.

The CDR3 has 15 amino acids. From germline, CDR1 is LNHDA and CDR2 SQIVND (reference sequence). J lost 7 bases, V lost 4 bases, and 10 bases had no gene match. The receptor was derived from an adult in good health. This specimen consisted of peripheral blood, obtained on day 0 of AZD1222 vaccination. The chain employs TRBV19 and TRBJ1-5, with 7 bases matching TRBD1. The CDR3 nucleotides are TGTGCCAGTAGTACACAGGACAGGTCATGGCAGCCCCAGCATTTT. It encodes CASSTQDRSWQPQHF.